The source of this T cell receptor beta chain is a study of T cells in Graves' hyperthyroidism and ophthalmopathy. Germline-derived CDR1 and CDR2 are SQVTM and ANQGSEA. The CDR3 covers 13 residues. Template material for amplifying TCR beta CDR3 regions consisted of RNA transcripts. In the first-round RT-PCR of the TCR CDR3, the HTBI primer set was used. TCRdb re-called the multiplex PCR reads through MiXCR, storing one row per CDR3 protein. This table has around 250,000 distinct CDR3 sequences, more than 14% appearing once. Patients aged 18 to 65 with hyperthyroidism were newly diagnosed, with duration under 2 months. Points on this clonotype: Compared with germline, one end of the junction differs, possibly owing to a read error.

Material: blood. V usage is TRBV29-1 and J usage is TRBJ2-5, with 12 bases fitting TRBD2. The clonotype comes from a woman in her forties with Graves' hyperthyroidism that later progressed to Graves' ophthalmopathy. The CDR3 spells CSVLAGGQEAQYF. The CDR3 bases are TGCAGCGTCCTAGCGGGAGGGCAAGAGGCCCAGTACTTC. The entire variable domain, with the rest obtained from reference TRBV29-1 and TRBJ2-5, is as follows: SAVISQKPSRDICQRGTSLTIQCQVDSQVTMMFWYRQQPGQSLTLIATANQGSEATYESGFVIDKFPISRPNLTFSTLTVSNMSPEDSSIYLCSVLAGGQEAQYFGPGTRLLVL.